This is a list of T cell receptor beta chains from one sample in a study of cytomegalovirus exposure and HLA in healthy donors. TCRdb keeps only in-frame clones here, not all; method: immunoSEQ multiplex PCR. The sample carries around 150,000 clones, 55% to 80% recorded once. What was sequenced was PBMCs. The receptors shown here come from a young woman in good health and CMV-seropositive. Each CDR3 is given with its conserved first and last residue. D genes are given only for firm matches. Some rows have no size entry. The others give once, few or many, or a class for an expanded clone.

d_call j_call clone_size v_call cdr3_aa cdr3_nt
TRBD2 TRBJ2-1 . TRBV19 CASSRSGRDNEQFF TGTGCCAGTAGTAGAAGCGGGAGGGACAATGAGCAGTTCTTC
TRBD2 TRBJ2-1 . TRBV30 CAWSVLGGGANEQFF TGTGCCTGGAGTGTACTTGGCGGGGGGGCCAATGAGCAGTTCTTC
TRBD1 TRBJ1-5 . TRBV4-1 CASSQDPGTGNQPQHF TGCGCCAGCAGCCAAGATCCCGGGACAGGGAATCAGCCCCAGCATTTT
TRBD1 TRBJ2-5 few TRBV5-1 CASSPGTGTETQYF TGCGCCAGCAGCCCCGGGACAGGGACAGAGACCCAGTACTTC
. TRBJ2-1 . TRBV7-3 CASSLVGAGYNEQFF TGTGCCAGCAGCTTAGTGGGGGCTGGCTACAATGAGCAGTTCTTC
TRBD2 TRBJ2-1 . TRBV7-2 CASSFSLAGGRGEQFF TGTGCCAGCAGCTTTTCGCTAGCGGGGGGACGCGGGGAGCAGTTCTTC
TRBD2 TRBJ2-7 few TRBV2 CASSLTSGTYEQYF TGTGCCAGCAGCCTGACTAGCGGAACCTACGAGCAGTACTTC
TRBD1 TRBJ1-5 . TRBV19 CASSIGQANNQPQHF TGTGCCAGTAGTATCGGACAGGCAAACAATCAGCCCCAGCATTTT
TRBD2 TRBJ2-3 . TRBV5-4 CASSSSLAGGTDTQYF TGTGCCAGCAGCTCCTCTCTAGCGGGGGGCACAGATACGCAGTATTTT
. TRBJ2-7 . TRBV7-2 CASSPDSNYEQYF TGTGCCAGCAGCCCCGATAGCAACTACGAGCAGTACTTC
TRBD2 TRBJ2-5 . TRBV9 CASSHGLADPETQYF TGTGCCAGCAGCCACGGACTAGCTGACCCAGAGACCCAGTACTTC
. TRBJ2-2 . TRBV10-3 CAIRVAAGELFF TGTGCCATCAGGGTGGCCGCCGGGGAGCTGTTTTTT